A single sample gave rise to the 11 T cell receptor beta chains below, sequenced in a study of T cell responses to AZD1222 COVID-19 vaccine. Profiling relied on immunoSEQ multiplex PCR, and the TCRdb table lists in-frame clones only, not all of them. The sample holds about 50,000 clones, more than 70% seen once. This material consisted of peripheral blood, taken on day 0 of MenACWY control vaccination. Receptors originate from an adult in good health.

The chain combines TRBV7-9 with TRBJ2-5; D perhaps matches TRBD2 (5 bases). The germline V gene has CDR1 SEHNR and CDR2 FQNEAQ (reference sequence). The CDR3 loop spans 18 amino acids. Trimming stripped 6 bases from V and 0 bases from J, with 23 bases between. The CDR3, as DNA: TGTGCCAGCAGAAAGACACCATCAAGCGGAGGACACCAAGAGACCCAGTACTTC. Translated: CASRKTPSSGGHQETQYF.

This clone was seen only a few times. The V and J genes are TRBV15 and TRBJ1-1; D possibly corresponds to TRBD1 (5 bases). The CDR3 has 15 amino acids. With 5 bases removed from V and 3 bases from J, the gap between germline ends came to 16 bases. Germline assignment: CDR1 LNHNV and CDR2 YYDKDF (reference sequence). This CDR3 is CATSSDTRRDTEAFF. The CDR3 coding sequence is TGTGCCACCAGCTCGGACACCCGACGAGACACTGAAGCTTTCTTT.

The CDR3 coding sequence is TGTGCCAGCAGTTACCAGCGGGAGGGCCCCTACTTC. This codes for CASSYQREGPYF. The J gene is TRBJ2-5, the V gene TRBV6-2 or TRBV6-3, with 10 bases fitting TRBD2. The CDR3 totals 12 residues. Unmatched junction bases numbered 5, after V lost 2 bases and J lost 14 bases. The germline CDR1 and CDR2 sequences are MNHEY and SVGEGT.

The chain employs TRBV3-1 (or the pseudogene TRBV3-2) and TRBJ2-1; 11 nucleotides line up with TRBD2. Per germline, CDR1 LGHDT and CDR2 YNNKEL (reference sequence). This CDR3 contains 15 residues. Trimming removed 0 bases from V and 13 bases from J; junction bases left unmatched: 8. The CDR3 sequence is CASSQEALLAGVQFF. The CDR3 DNA reads TGTGCCAGCAGCCAAGAGGCGCTACTAGCGGGAGTTCAGTTCTTC.

The genes are TRBV28 and TRBJ2-5, with 8 bases matching TRBD2. CDR1 and CDR2 (germline): MDHEN, SYDVKM. J lost 2 bases, V lost 4 bases, and 6 bases had no gene match. The CDR3 is 15 amino acids. This CDR3 is CASSWYSSGQETQYF. Written as DNA, the CDR3 is TGTGCCAGCAGTTGGTACTCTAGCGGGCAAGAGACCCAGTACTTC.

The chain combines TRBV10-1 with TRBJ2-2; the match to TRBD1 covers 9 bases. J gave up 0 bases and V 4 bases, and 3 bases lay outside the gene matches. Germline V gene data show CDR1 as WNHNN and CDR2 as SYGVQD (reference sequence). This CDR3 is 16 amino acids long. The CDR3 DNA is TGCGCCAGCAGTGCTAGGACAGGGGCGAACACCGGGGAGCTGTTTTTT. Translation gives CASSARTGANTGELFF.

The V call is TRBV24-1, the J call TRBJ2-3, with 14 bases identical to TRBD2. The CDR3 totals 16 residues. V was pared by 4 bases and J by 5 bases, with 4 bases of the junction left unmatched. Per the germline V gene, CDR1 is KGHDR and CDR2 is SFDVKD. The CDR3: CATSDSGLAGVDTQYF. The CDR3, as DNA: TGTGCCACCAGTGACTCGGGACTAGCGGGAGTAGATACGCAGTATTTT.

The V gene is TRBV7-2, the J gene TRBJ2-7; 7 bases map to TRBD2. The germline gives CDR1 SGHTA, CDR2 FQGNSA. V lost 1 base to trimming and J lost 7 bases; unmatched junction nucleotides: 13. The CDR3 loop spans 16 amino acids. The CDR3 is CASSLDASGTLGEQYF. The CDR3 DNA reads as TGTGCCAGCAGCTTAGATGCTAGCGGAACCTTGGGGGAGCAGTACTTC.

The CDR3: CASSPQVAGAKDTQYF. Written as DNA, the CDR3 is TGTGCCAGCAGCCCCCAGGTCGCGGGAGCAAAAGATACGCAGTATTTT. The chain is built from TRBV9 and TRBJ2-3; 7 bases line up with TRBD2. V lost 4 bases and J lost 5; bases outside the gene matches: 13. Germline V gives CDR1 SGDLS, CDR2 YYNGEE. The CDR3 is made up of 16 amino acids.

The V gene is TRBV9, the J gene TRBJ2-5; D perhaps matches TRBD1 (6 bases). This CDR3 has 19 residues. Germline CDR1 is SGDLS and CDR2 is YYNGEE. Trimming left V 3 bases short and J 5 bases short, with 29 bases between. Here the CDR3 reads CASSGDSYKPGLRGETQYF. The DNA for the CDR3 is TGTGCCAGCAGCGGAGATAGCTACAAGCCGGGCCTAAGGGGGGAGACCCAGTACTTC.

The chain recombines TRBV6-1 with TRBJ1-5; D perhaps matches TRBD1 (6 bases). Germline V gene sequence: CDR1 MNHNS, CDR2 SASEGT. The CDR3 has 15 amino acids. Trimming cost V 0 bases and J 4 bases, with 10 bases left between them. For the CDR3, the DNA is TGTGCCAGCAGTGAAGCGGGCAGGGGTAATCAGCCCCAGCATTTT. Translation gives CASSEAGRGNQPQHF.